This TCR beta chain stems from a study of blood T cell repertoires in COVID-19. This CDR3 has 18 residues. V dropped 5 bases and J dropped 4; count of bases not matched to a gene: 11. Germline V gene sequence: CDR1 MNHEY, CDR2 SMNVEV (reference sequence). The authors' processing: Using reference gene primer amplification, nucleated cell counts were estimated. Produced via immunoSEQ multiplex PCR; TCRdb's table is partial and in-frame only. V and J calls and clone size are those listed in that table; D and trimming were worked out from the DNA. This sample has more than 140,000 clones, with roughly 88% found just once.

This clonotype was obtained from a woman between 50 and 59 years old in a cohort sampled during active or convalescent COVID-19. What was sequenced was peripheral blood. This sequence joins TRBV27 and TRBJ2-2, with 12 bases matching TRBD2. The CDR3 here is CASSPRLAGVRVTGELFF. The CDR3 bases are TGTGCCAGCAGTCCAAGACTAGCGGGGGTCCGGGTCACCGGGGAGCTGTTTTTT.